What follows are 6 T cell receptor beta chains derived from one specimen sequenced in a study of blood T cell repertoires in COVID-19. TCRdb's table, derived via immunoSEQ multiplex PCR, lists solely in-frame clones and lacks some. The table lists 130,000 to 150,000 clones, 80% to 90% of them singletons, with 5.5% to 8% in the top ten. The specimen sequenced was peripheral blood. The origin of the receptors is a woman in her forties or fifties in a cohort sampled during active or convalescent COVID-19.

The chain employs TRBV3-1 (or the pseudogene TRBV3-2) and TRBJ2-3, with 12 bases lining up with TRBD2. Per germline, CDR1 LGHDT and CDR2 YNNKEL (reference sequence). This CDR3 has 19 amino acids. After removal of 2 bases from V and 0 bases from J, the junction contained 9 bases not matched to a gene. The CDR3 spells CASSQLPTGLAGSTDTQYF. The CDR3 DNA follows: TGTGCCAGCAGCCAACTTCCCACCGGACTAGCGGGGAGCACAGATACGCAGTATTTT.

The chain employs TRBV5-1 and TRBJ2-2; 11 bases match TRBD1. The trim removed 5 bases at V and 4 bases at J, leaving 4 bases unmatched. CDR1 and CDR2 (germline): SGHRS, YFSETQ. The CDR3 totals 15 residues. CDR3 sequence: CASSWGTGGTGELFF. The CDR3 DNA reads as TGCGCCAGCAGTTGGGGGACAGGGGGCACCGGGGAGCTGTTTTTT.

A single count supports this clone. This chain joins TRBV7-9 and TRBJ2-7, with D perhaps matching TRBD2 (6 bases). The CDR3 spans 16 residues. The germline gives CDR1 SEHNR, CDR2 FQNEAQ (reference sequence). Trimming removed 1 base at V and 4 bases at J, with 17 bases between. CDR3: CASSLGRASQIYEQYF. CDR3 nucleotides: TGTGCCAGCAGCTTAGGGAGGGCTTCTCAAATTTACGAGCAGTACTTC.

The chain links TRBV19 to TRBJ1-5; D perhaps matches TRBD1 (6 bases). V was clipped by 4 bases and J by 1 base, with 17 bases between them. This CDR3 contains 17 residues. Germline V gives CDR1 LNHDA, CDR2 SQIVND (reference sequence). The CDR3 bases are TGTGCCAGTAGTAAAAACAGGGCGCAAAGGAGCAATCAGCCCCAGCATTTT. This translates into CASSKNRAQRSNQPQHF.

The chain couples TRBV6-6 to TRBJ1-5; D is perhaps TRBD1 (6 bases). The CDR3 runs to 15 residues. Trimming removed 4 bases from V and 1 base from J, with 11 bases in between. Germline lookup yields CDR1 MNHNY and CDR2 SVGAGI (reference sequence). The chain's CDR3 is CASSSMGQSNQPQHF. CDR3 nucleotides: TGTGCCAGCAGTTCCATGGGACAAAGCAATCAGCCCCAGCATTTT.

As to this clone: At the DNA level, this CDR3 is encoded by other sequences in the same sample as well. The chain is built from TRBV4-1 and TRBJ2-7; weak D call: TRBD2 (6 bases). The CDR3 runs 14 residues. The V and J ends lost 0 bases and 1 base respectively, with 7 bases between them. Germline CDR1 and CDR2: MGHRA and YSYEKL. In DNA, the CDR3 is TGCGCCAGCAGCCAAGATCGGGGGTCCTACGAGCAGTACTTC. It translates to CASSQDRGSYEQYF.